This passage covers 10 T cell receptor beta chains from one sample sequenced in a study of CD8+ T cells in alopecia areata. Sequencing relied on a cDNA template that was reverse transcribed from extracted RNA. The repertoire was sequenced with immunoSEQ multiplex PCR; TCRdb's copy has only in-frame clones and lacks some. The sample consists of around 82,000 clones, just over 50% of them appearing once. The sample was NKG2D-high CD8+ T cells sorted from blood. The receptors originated from a human donor with alopecia areata.

The CDR3 DNA sequence: TGCAGCGTTGAAGATCCGGACAGGCCCAACTACGAGCAGTACTTC. Its protein product is CSVEDPDRPNYEQYF. The J gene is TRBJ2-7, the V gene TRBV29-1; 7 bases are a match to TRBD1. V lost 0 bases, J lost 3 bases, and 8 bases stayed unmatched. This CDR3 has 15 amino acids. CDR1 is SQVTM and CDR2 is ANQGSEA in the germline V gene.

The chain uses TRBV29-1 and TRBJ1-1; D is unresolved. This CDR3 region has 12 residues. Germline V gene lookup returns CDR1 SQVTM and CDR2 ANQGSEA. V was cut by 2 bases and J by 6 bases, with 10 bases left in between. The CDR3 coding sequence is TGCAGCGTTGAAACAGAACACCCTGAAGCTTTCTTT. Protein sequence: CSVETEHPEAFF.

The chain employs TRBV6-5 and TRBJ2-7; no clear D. The germline V gene encodes CDR1 MNHEY and CDR2 SVGAGI. V gave up 0 bases and J gave up 0 bases, with 12 bases separating them. The CDR3 has 16 residues. In DNA, the CDR3 is TGTGCCAGCAGTTACTCTTCTGAGACGGACTCCTACGAGCAGTACTTC. Translating it yields CASSYSSETDSYEQYF.

The genes are TRBV5-4 and TRBJ2-7; the D call may be TRBD1 or TRBD2 (5 bases each). The CDR3 has 14 amino acids. Germline V gene lookup returns CDR1 SGHNT and CDR2 YYREEE (reference sequence). With 4 bases removed from V and 4 bases from J, the gap between germline ends came to 15 bases. CDR3 residues: CASSPRGERYEQYF. The CDR3 DNA follows: TGTGCCAGCAGCCCCAGAGGGGAAAGATACGAGCAGTACTTC.

This clone was observed a handful of times. J is TRBJ1-1 and V is TRBV29-1; no clear D gene. CDR3 size: 15 residues. V was trimmed by 3 bases and J by 0 bases, leaving 14 bases between them. Germline CDR1 reads SQVTM; CDR2 reads ANQGSEA. The CDR3 DNA follows: TGCAGCGTTGAGGCTCGAGAGCCCATGAACACTGAAGCTTTCTTT. It specifies CSVEAREPMNTEAFF. Together with reference TRBV29-1 and TRBJ1-1, the CDR3 gives the full variable domain: SAVISQKPSRDICQRGTSLTIQCQVDSQVTMMFWYRQQPGQSLTLIATANQGSEATYESGFVIDKFPISRPNLTFSTLTVSNMSPEDSSIYLCSVEAREPMNTEAFFGQGTRLTVV.

The chain uses TRBV15 and TRBJ2-5, with D possibly TRBD2 on 6 matching bases. V lost 1 base, J lost 2 bases, and 20 bases lay in between. The CDR3 totals 18 residues. In germline, CDR1 is LNHNV, CDR2 YYDKDF (reference sequence). The CDR3 is CATSRGMMGGAYQETQYF. DNA for the CDR3: TGTGCCACCAGCAGAGGAATGATGGGCGGGGCCTATCAAGAGACCCAGTACTTC.

This chain connects TRBV29-1 to TRBJ2-7; D gene unclear. Per the germline V gene, CDR1 is SQVTM and CDR2 is ANQGSEA. V was pared by 6 bases and J by 8 bases, with 11 bases between. This CDR3 is built from 10 residues. CDR3 amino acids: CSVVSDKQYF. CDR3 sequence (DNA): TGCAGCGTGGTCAGCGACAAGCAGTACTTC.

This clone occurred a few times. The chain links TRBV29-1 to TRBJ2-5, with D unresolved. V gave up 0 bases and J gave up 5 bases, with 16 bases separating them. This CDR3 spans 15 amino acids. The V gene's germline CDR1 is SQVTM and CDR2 ANQGSEA. CDR3 coding DNA: TGCAGCGTTGAAGATCTTCGGCACAGTGGGGAGACCCAGTACTTC. As protein: CSVEDLRHSGETQYF. The full variable domain, with the rest looked up from reference TRBV29-1 and TRBJ2-5, is SAVISQKPSRDICQRGTSLTIQCQVDSQVTMMFWYRQQPGQSLTLIATANQGSEATYESGFVIDKFPISRPNLTFSTLTVSNMSPEDSSIYLCSVEDLRHSGETQYFGPGTRLLVL.

The V call is TRBV7-2, the J call TRBJ2-1, with 10 bases matching TRBD2. Germline CDR1 reads SGHTA; CDR2 reads FQGNSA. The CDR3 length is 15 residues. V gave up 2 bases and J gave up 5 bases; unmatched junction bases: 3. The CDR3 protein is CASSLTSGENNEQFF. The CDR3 region has the DNA TGTGCCAGCAGCTTAACTAGCGGGGAAAACAATGAGCAGTTCTTC.

The chain is built from TRBV18 and TRBJ1-1, with D maybe TRBD1 (6 bases). The ends were cut back, 3 bases at V and 3 bases at J, with 11 bases in the middle. Germline V gives CDR1 KGHSH, CDR2 LQKENI. This CDR3 is 14 amino acids long. CDR3 region: CASSPSGEDTEAFF. The CDR3 DNA sequence: TGTGCCAGCTCACCGTCAGGGGAAGACACTGAAGCTTTCTTT.